These 18 T cell receptor beta chains share one sample of origin, sequenced in a study of cytomegalovirus exposure and HLA in healthy donors. Primers included in the PCR were 60 Vbeta and 13 Jbeta primers. Data came from immunoSEQ multiplex PCR; TCRdb stores just in-frame clones and leaves some out. This sample has about 210,000 clones, with around 76% found just once. The specimen was PBMCs. Every receptor here comes from a man aged 40-55 years in good health and CMV-seropositive.

DNA for the CDR3: TGTGCCAGCAGTCCCTGGACAGGGAGTACCTCCAATTATGGCTACACCTTC. Encoded protein: CASSPWTGSTSNYGYTF. The rearrangement joins TRBV27 to TRBJ1-2, with 8 nucleotides matching TRBD1. The CDR3 is 17 amino acids. J gave up 5 bases and V 5 bases, and 16 bases lay outside the gene matches. CDR1 is MNHEY, CDR2 SMNVEV, per germline (reference sequence).

J is TRBJ2-5 and V is TRBV7-2; a possible D gene is TRBD1 (5 bases). Per germline, CDR1 SGHTA and CDR2 FQGNSA. CDR3 length: 14 residues. V lost 0 bases to trimming and J lost 3 bases, with 8 bases between them. The CDR3 DNA follows: TGTGCCAGCAGCTTAGCGGGGCGCAAAGAGACCCAGTACTTC. Translation: CASSLAGRKETQYF. The full variable domain, completed using reference TRBV7-2 and TRBJ2-5, is GAGVSQSPSNKVTEKGKDVELRCDPISGHTALYWYRQSLGQGLEFLIYFQGNSAPDKSGLPSDRFSAERTGGSVSTLTIQRTQQEDSAVYLCASSLAGRKETQYFGPGTRLLVL.

V is TRBV10-2 and J is TRBJ1-5; D call uncertain. Trimming left V 6 bases short and J 8 bases short, with 11 bases between. The CDR3 has 12 amino acids. The germline gives CDR1 WSHSY, CDR2 SAAADI. In DNA, the CDR3 is TGCGCCAGCAGCAACAGCATGGAGCCCCAGCATTTT. It yields the protein CASSNSMEPQHF.

This sequence joins TRBV19 and TRBJ1-5; D might be TRBD1 (5 bases). Germline loops: CDR1 LNHDA, CDR2 SQIVND (reference sequence). Trimming shortened V by 7 bases and J by 5 bases, and 18 bases separated the two germline ends. The CDR3 loop spans 15 amino acids. This CDR3 is CASTPGGTVDQPQHF. DNA for the CDR3: TGTGCCAGTACTCCTGGGGGGACTGTGGATCAGCCCCAGCATTTT. Full variable domain (rest looked up from reference TRBV19 and TRBJ1-5): DGGITQSPKYLFRKEGQNVTLSCEQNLNHDAMYWYRQDPGQGLRLIYYSQIVNDFQKGDIAEGYSVSREKKESFPLTVTSAQKNPTAFYLCASTPGGTVDQPQHFGDGTRLSIL.

This chain links TRBV6-5 with TRBJ2-7, with TRBD1 as a possible D gene (5 bases). The CDR3 loop spans 14 amino acids. Germline assignment: CDR1 MNHEY and CDR2 SVGAGI. V dropped 3 bases and J dropped 3 bases, with 12 bases sitting between them. The CDR3 nucleotides are TGTGCCAGCAGTTATTTGGAGACAGTCTACGAGCAGTACGTC. Its protein is CASSYLETVYEQYV.

The rearrangement uses TRBV7-8 and TRBJ2-5, with D perhaps TRBD1 (5 bases). V was cut by 2 bases and J by 4 bases, with 14 bases left in between. The CDR3 contains 15 residues. Germline V CDR1 and CDR2: SGHVS, FQNEAQ. The CDR3 protein is CASSLNRNLGETQYF. The CDR3 nucleotides are TGTGCCAGCAGCTTAAACAGGAATTTAGGAGAGACCCAGTACTTC.

V is TRBV5-1 and J is TRBJ2-1, with TRBD2 matching 9 bases. CDR1 is SGHRS and CDR2 is YFSETQ in the germline V gene. There are 19 residues in the CDR3. The trim removed 4 bases at V and 2 bases at J, leaving 16 bases unmatched. CDR3 region: CASSNPGLASVGPYNEQFF. CDR3 nucleotide sequence: TGCGCCAGCAGCAATCCGGGACTAGCCTCCGTCGGCCCCTACAATGAGCAGTTCTTC.

The chain recombines TRBV6-5 with TRBJ2-2; possibly TRBD2 for D (5 bases). V was clipped by 2 bases and J by 5 bases, with 12 bases between them. Germline assignment: CDR1 MNHEY and CDR2 SVGAGI. The CDR3 totals 15 residues. The CDR3 DNA is TGTGCCAGCAGTTACGAGGGAGCGTATACCGGGGAGCTGTTTTTT. This sequence encodes CASSYEGAYTGELFF.

The chain combines TRBV27 with TRBJ2-1, with 8 positions matching TRBD1. This CDR3 has 18 amino acids. CDR1 and CDR2 from the germline V gene are MNHEY and SMNVEV (reference sequence). V was pared by 5 bases and J by 0 bases, with 12 bases of the junction left unmatched. The CDR3 sequence is CASSHPFGTGGSYNEQFF. Here the CDR3 DNA reads TGTGCCAGCAGTCACCCCTTTGGGACAGGCGGCTCCTACAATGAGCAGTTCTTC.

A word on this clone: One end of the junction does not line up with germline, which may come from a read error. The genes are TRBV7-9 and TRBJ1-2, with TRBD1 as a possible D gene (5 bases). The germline CDR1 and CDR2 sequences are SEHNR and FQNEAQ (reference sequence). This CDR3 spans 14 amino acids. CDR3 coding DNA: TGTGCCAGCAGCTTAACAGGTCCTAAGTATGGCTACACCTTC. This translates into CASSLTGPKYGYTF.

The chain uses TRBV7-6 and TRBJ2-7; 14 nucleotides match TRBD2. The J segment lost 6 bases and the V segment lost 2 bases, leaving 21 bases of the junction unmatched. There are 21 residues in the CDR3. Germline V lookup: CDR1 SGHVS, CDR2 FNYEAQ. The CDR3 bases are TGTGCCAGCAGCTTACCATTCGGACAGCCAGGGACTAGCGGGAGTTTCGGCGAGCAGTACTTC. It encodes CASSLPFGQPGTSGSFGEQYF.

This chain connects TRBV15 to TRBJ2-7; D may be TRBD1 (5 bases). The CDR3 runs to 15 residues. The ends were cut back, 3 bases at V and 3 bases at J, with 15 bases in the middle. Germline CDR1 is LNHNV and CDR2 is YYDKDF (reference sequence). The CDR3 DNA is TGTGCCACCAGCAGCCCCGGATCGACAGTCTACGAGCAGTACGTC. Residues: CATSSPGSTVYEQYV.

This clone appeared once. The chain joins TRBV7-3 to TRBJ1-2; maybe TRBD1 (5 bases). V was clipped by 1 base and J by 2 bases, with 11 bases between them. CDR1 is SGHTA and CDR2 is FQGTGA in the germline V gene. This CDR3 contains 15 residues. The chain's CDR3 is CASSLSATANYGYTF. DNA for the CDR3: TGTGCCAGCAGCTTAAGCGCGACAGCCAACTATGGCTACACCTTC.

In this sample, this clone turned up a few times. The chain recombines TRBV11-3 with TRBJ2-5, with D possibly TRBD1 on 6 matching bases. The CDR3 has 14 residues. The ends were cut back, 7 bases at V and 6 bases at J, with 18 bases in the middle. Per the germline V gene, CDR1 is SGHNT and CDR2 is YENEEA. The CDR3 DNA sequence: TGTGCCAGCACCATTACAGGGATCGGACAGACCCAGTACTTC. It codes for CASTITGIGQTQYF.

CDR3 in amino acids: CASSQMDREYEQYF. The CDR3, as DNA: TGCGCCAGCAGCCAAATGGACAGGGAATACGAGCAGTACTTC. V and J are TRBV4-1 and TRBJ2-7; 8 bases map to TRBD1. The CDR3 has 14 residues. Germline assignment: CDR1 MGHRA and CDR2 YSYEKL. V trimming: 2 bases; J trimming: 4 bases; junction bases outside the gene matches: 4.

The V gene is TRBV5-1, the J gene TRBJ2-1; the match to TRBD2 covers 12 bases. In germline, CDR1 is SGHRS, CDR2 YFSETQ. After removal of 3 bases from V and 9 bases from J, the junction contained 7 bases not matched to a gene. This CDR3 spans 15 amino acids. CDR3 nucleotide sequence: TGCGCCAGCAGCTATCTAGCGGGAGGGCCCTCTGAGCAGTTCTTC. Protein sequence: CASSYLAGGPSEQFF.

The chain carries TRBV23-1 and TRBJ2-7; possibly TRBD1 for D (6 bases). TRBV23-1 is identified as an open reading frame with a role that is uncertain. V gave up 6 bases and J gave up 6 bases, with 18 bases separating them. CDR3 length: 14 residues. CDR3 nucleotides: TGCGCCAGCAGGGCCGGGACAAGGATACTCGAGCAGTACGTC. Protein product: CASRAGTRILEQYV.

This clone appeared a few times. The V call is TRBV30, the J call TRBJ1-1, with TRBD1 as a possible D gene (6 bases). Germline V gene lookup returns CDR1 GTSNPN and CDR2 SVGIG (reference sequence). Deletions cut 1 base from V and 0 bases from J, with 9 bases between. This CDR3 has 14 residues. CDR3 protein: CAWSADRLNTEAFF. In DNA, the CDR3 is TGTGCCTGGAGTGCCGACAGGTTGAACACTGAAGCTTTCTTT.